One and the same sample provided the 8 T cell receptor beta chains below, sequenced in a study of OX40 agonist ivuxolimab in advanced cancers. Only in-frame clones appear in the TCRdb table, and some are missing; sequencing was by immunoSEQ multiplex PCR. The sample contains 20,000 to 25,000 clones, roughly 88% of which appear only once. Here the sequenced sample was CD4+ or CD8+ T cells sorted from blood, taken in a trial of the OX40 agonist ivuxolimab. Receptor source: an adult with an advanced solid tumor such as melanoma, head and neck, liver or kidney cancer.

V is TRBV7-6 and J is TRBJ2-3, with D tentatively TRBD2 (6 bases). The germline V and J ends were trimmed by 0 bases and 4 bases, with 8 bases remaining between them. The CDR3 consists of 14 residues. Per germline, CDR1 SGHVS and CDR2 FNYEAQ. CDR3: CASSLAGGSDTQYF. The CDR3 nucleotides read TGTGCCAGCAGCTTAGCGGGAGGATCAGATACGCAGTATTTT.

V usage is TRBV28 and J usage is TRBJ1-1, with a tentative D call TRBD1 (6 bases). Germline V gene lookup returns CDR1 MDHEN and CDR2 SYDVKM. The CDR3 has 16 amino acids. V was pared by 6 bases and J by 3 bases, with 20 bases between. The CDR3 region has the DNA TGTGCCAGCAGAGTCGGGGGGGGGCTGGTCTACACTGAAGCTTTCTTT. It specifies CASRVGGGLVYTEAFF.

The chain uses TRBV7-9 and TRBJ2-7; 8 bases map to TRBD2. The CDR3 is 15 residues long. The trim removed 6 bases at V and 0 bases at J, leaving 7 bases unmatched. CDR1 and CDR2 (germline): SEHNR, FQNEAQ (reference sequence). The CDR3 loop is CASSPREASSYEQYF. CDR3 coding DNA: TGTGCCAGCAGTCCGCGGGAGGCTAGCTCCTACGAGCAGTACTTC.

The genes are TRBV27 and TRBJ2-7, with a tentative D call TRBD1 (6 bases). Germline lookup yields CDR1 MNHEY and CDR2 SMNVEV (reference sequence). The CDR3 covers 12 residues. The germline V and J ends were trimmed by 10 bases and 5 bases, with 15 bases remaining between them. The CDR3, as DNA: TGTGCCAATCCGAGGGGGAATAACGAGCAGTACTTC. Translation: CANPRGNNEQYF.

This chain uses TRBV5-1 with TRBJ2-1; D not resolved. The CDR3 is 17 amino acids. The germline gives CDR1 SGHRS, CDR2 YFSETQ. Trimming took off 2 bases at V and 1 base at J, with 16 bases between the two ends. The CDR3 nucleotides are TGCGCCAGCAGCTTTTCCTTGTCGGGCACGTCCTACAATGAGCAGTTCTTC. It translates to CASSFSLSGTSYNEQFF. Using reference TRBV5-1 and TRBJ2-1 for the parts outside the CDR3, the full variable domain is KAGVTQTPRYLIKTRGQQVTLSCSPISGHRSVSWYQQTPGQGLQFLFEYFSETQRNKGNFPGRFSGRQFSNSRSEMNVSTLELGDSALYLCASSFSLSGTSYNEQFFGPGTRLTVL.

The rearrangement joins TRBV7-6 to TRBJ1-5; D call uncertain. V lost 1 base, J lost 5 bases, and 12 bases lay in between. Germline V gives CDR1 SGHVS, CDR2 FNYEAQ. The CDR3 sequence is 15 residues long. CDR3 sequence (DNA): TGTGCCAGCAGCTTAGTACCGGGGATCCATCAGCCCCAGCATTTT. Encoded protein: CASSLVPGIHQPQHF.

The V call is TRBV18, the J call TRBJ2-3, with D maybe TRBD1 (5 bases). Trimming left V 3 bases short and J 0 bases short, with 10 bases between. The CDR3 runs to 15 residues. The germline V gene encodes CDR1 KGHSH and CDR2 LQKENI. CDR3 nucleotides: TGTGCCAGCTCACCCTCGACAGATAGCACAGATACGCAGTATTTT. Translating it yields CASSPSTDSTDTQYF.

The chain carries TRBV28 and TRBJ2-7, with TRBD2 matching 11 bases. The CDR3 contains 18 residues. Germline assignment: CDR1 MDHEN and CDR2 SYDVKM. V shed 3 bases and J 3 bases; nucleotides not matched to a gene: 13. CDR3 DNA sequence: TGTGCCAGCAGTTTGACCGGGAGTAGCGGGAGGGCTCACTACGAGCAGTACTTC. It specifies CASSLTGSSGRAHYEQYF.